These 2 T cell receptor beta chains were all obtained from the same sample, sequenced in a study of blood T cell repertoires in COVID-19. Sequencing used immunoSEQ multiplex PCR; TCRdb keeps in-frame clones, though not all of them. Of 220,000 or so clones in the sample, approximately 78% were seen once. Specimen: peripheral blood. The receptors stem from an elderly woman with COVID-19, enrolled during active disease.

The chain couples TRBV11-2 to TRBJ2-3, with a tentative D call TRBD2 (8 bases). From germline, CDR1 is SGHAT and CDR2 FQNNGV. The germline V and J ends were trimmed by 4 bases and 0 bases, with 23 bases remaining between them. The CDR3 spans 19 residues. CDR3 in DNA: TGTGCCAGCAGCTCCGGGGACAGACTAGCGCGAGCTAGCACAGATACGCAGTATTTT. Translating gives CASSSGDRLARASTDTQYF.

The V and J genes are TRBV6-5 and TRBJ1-1; TRBD1 matches at 7 bases. The CDR3 has 12 residues. Germline CDR1 reads MNHEY; CDR2 reads SVGAGI. The V and J ends lost 7 bases and 8 bases, in that order; junction bases with no gene match: 7. The CDR3 is CASTRGGQEAFF. The CDR3 nucleotides read TGTGCCAGCACCCGGGGGGGACAGGAAGCTTTCTTT.